A single sample is the source of the 24 T cell receptor beta chains below, sequenced in a study of response to subunit inactivated influenza vaccine. One entry per CDR3 protein results from TCRdb running MiXCR on the RT-PCR reads. Among around 490,000 distinct CDR3 sequences listed, around 8% were seen once. The input for sequencing was PBMCs from blood, taken less than 30 months after vaccination. The receptors were gathered from a man aged 45-69 years who received an inactivated influenza vaccine.

This clonotype has at least ten counts. This chain connects TRBV7-2 to TRBJ2-4; D may be TRBD1 or TRBD2 (6 bases each). Germline lookup yields CDR1 SGHTA and CDR2 FQGNSA. This CDR3 spans 12 amino acids. V lost 3 bases and J lost 9, with 9 bases in between. The DNA for the CDR3 is TGTGCCAGCAGCTTTAAGGGGGGCATTCAGTACTTC. It specifies CASSFKGGIQYF.

This clonotype was counted between two and nine times. The genes are TRBV30 and TRBJ1-5; 7 bases map to TRBD1. CDR3 length equals 16 residues. Germline-derived CDR1 and CDR2 are GTSNPN and SVGIG (reference sequence). Trimming removed 2 bases from V and 0 bases from J; junction bases left unmatched: 7. The CDR3 reads CAWSPMTGLSNQPQHF. In DNA, the CDR3 is TGTGCCTGGAGTCCGATGACAGGGCTTAGCAATCAGCCCCAGCATTTT.

The table lists this clonotype with a few counts. The chain couples TRBV20-1 to TRBJ2-5; D ambiguous. Trimming took 6 bases from V and 5 from J, leaving 13 bases between them. The CDR3 runs 12 residues. Germline assignment: CDR1 DFQATT and CDR2 SNEGSKA (reference sequence). The CDR3 loop reads CSATPSQETQYF. The CDR3 nucleotides read TGCAGTGCCACGCCCAGTCAGGAGACCCAGTACTTC.

This clonotype was found many times. The V call is TRBV29-1, the J call TRBJ2-3; D is possibly TRBD1 or TRBD2 (5 bases each). V lost 4 bases and J lost 4, with 12 bases in between. The CDR3 totals 13 residues. Germline CDR1 and CDR2: SQVTM and ANQGSEA. CDR3 protein: CSVGGAPADTQYF. In DNA form, the CDR3 reads TGCAGCGTTGGAGGGGCGCCGGCAGATACGCAGTATTTT.

The rearrangement uses TRBV23-1 and TRBJ2-2; D is ambiguous. TRBV23-1 is an open reading frame whose function is uncertain. V gave up 4 bases and J gave up 6 bases, with 12 bases separating them. CDR3 length: 14 amino acids. For the CDR3, the DNA is TGCGCCAGCAGTCGATGTGACCGAGCCGGGGAGCTGTTTTTT. Amino acids: CASSRCDRAGELFF.

This clonotype was counted ten times or more. The rearrangement links TRBV5-1 to TRBJ2-2, with a weak D call TRBD2 (5 bases). The germline CDR1 and CDR2 sequences are SGHRS and YFSETQ. Between the trimmed V and J ends, which lost 2 bases and 4 bases, there was a span of 12 bases. CDR3 length: 15 residues. CDR3 DNA sequence: TGCGCCAGCAGCTTTCGACACCGGGGCACCGGGGAGCTGTTTTTT. This encodes CASSFRHRGTGELFF.

This clonotype was counted ten times or more. This chain connects TRBV27 to TRBJ2-2; no reliable D call. V lost 3 bases, J lost 2 bases, and 7 bases lay in between. The CDR3 is made up of 14 amino acids. Germline V gene data show CDR1 as MNHEY and CDR2 as SMNVEV (reference sequence). Here the CDR3 DNA reads TGTGCCAGCAGTTTGTGGGCAAACACCGGGGAGCTGTTTTTT. Amino acid sequence: CASSLWANTGELFF.

Ten or more counts support this clonotype. The chain is built from TRBV20-1 and TRBJ2-3, with 9 bases identical to TRBD2. The CDR3 sequence is 17 residues long. With 7 bases clipped from V and 7 bases from J, the junction kept 21 bases outside the gene matches. Per the germline V gene, CDR1 is DFQATT and CDR2 is SNEGSKA (reference sequence). In nucleotides, the CDR3 is TGCAGTGTTCAGGGGATTAGACGCGGGAGGGCCTGGAATACGCAGTATTTT. The encoded protein is CSVQGIRRGRAWNTQYF.

This clonotype has a count of ten or more. Germline and junction disagree at one end, which may indicate a read error. V usage is TRBV20-1 and J usage is TRBJ2-1; D remains ambiguous. Germline V gives CDR1 DFQATT, CDR2 SNEGSKA (reference sequence). The CDR3 loop spans 15 amino acids. Written as DNA, the CDR3 is TGCAGTGCTAGAGATCTCGCGATCTCCCACAATGAGCAGTTCTTC. It is translated as CSARDLAISHNEQFF.

This clonotype was found a few times. The rearrangement joins TRBV20-1 to TRBJ2-2; weak D call: TRBD1 (5 bases). This CDR3 region has 13 residues. V was trimmed by 5 bases and J by 2 bases, leaving 9 bases between them. The germline V gene has CDR1 DFQATT and CDR2 SNEGSKA (reference sequence). CDR3 loop: CSARTSNTGELFF. DNA of the CDR3: TGCAGTGCTCGGACAAGCAACACCGGGGAGCTGTTTTTT.

In this sample, this clonotype turned up a few times. CDR3 loop: CAWSQTGGTEAFF. The CDR3 DNA follows: TGTGCCTGGAGCCAAACAGGGGGCACTGAAGCTTTCTTT. The rearrangement joins TRBV30 to TRBJ1-1; 8 bases map to TRBD1. The ends lost 3 bases at V and 4 bases at J; junction bases unmatched: 4. The CDR3 is 13 residues long. Germline CDR1 reads GTSNPN; CDR2 reads SVGIG (reference sequence). Filled out from reference TRBV30 and TRBJ1-1, the complete variable domain reads SQTIHQWPATLVQPVGSPLSLECTVEGTSNPNLYWYRQAAGRGLQLLFYSVGIGQISSEVPQNLSASRPQDRQFILSSKKLLLSDSGFYLCAWSQTGGTEAFFGQGTRLTVV.

This clonotype was counted a few times. This sequence joins TRBV19 and TRBJ1-5; D uncertain. The CDR3 contains 15 residues. V shed 5 bases and J shed 3 bases, with 14 bases lying between them. Germline V gene sequence: CDR1 LNHDA, CDR2 SQIVND (reference sequence). The DNA of the CDR3 is TGTGCCAGTAGTTCCCCGGGTAGAACCAATCAGCCCCAGCATTTT. Its translation: CASSSPGRTNQPQHF.

This clonotype was counted between two and nine times. The chain combines TRBV6-5 with TRBJ2-6; 9 nucleotides line up with TRBD1. CDR3 length: 17 amino acids. The ends lost 4 bases at V and 0 bases at J; junction bases unmatched: 4. The germline V gene has CDR1 MNHEY and CDR2 SVGAGI. Written as DNA, the CDR3 is TGTGCCAGCAGTTCCGGGACAGGGAACTCTGGGGCCAACGTCCTGACTTTC. It translates to CASSSGTGNSGANVLTF.

The V call is TRBV20-1, the J call TRBJ2-2, with a weak D call TRBD1 (6 bases). Germline V CDR1 and CDR2: DFQATT, SNEGSKA (reference sequence). Trimming stripped 3 bases from V and 4 bases from J, with 15 bases between. The CDR3 sequence is 15 residues long. The CDR3 loop is CSARITGPGTGELFF. The CDR3 DNA follows: TGCAGTGCTAGGATTACAGGGCCTGGCACCGGGGAGCTGTTTTTT.

Many counts were recorded for this clonotype. The chain carries TRBV10-3 and TRBJ2-1; D gene uncertain. The germline V and J ends were trimmed by 4 bases and 9 bases, with 13 bases remaining between them. The CDR3 contains 13 residues. Germline CDR1 reads ENHRY; CDR2 reads SYGVKD. For the CDR3, the DNA is TGTGCCATCAGTGTCTTATCTGGGGTTGAGCAGTTCTTC. This sequence encodes CAISVLSGVEQFF.

This chain uses TRBV20-1 with TRBJ2-2, with TRBD1 matching 7 bases. CDR1 and CDR2 from the germline V gene are DFQATT and SNEGSKA (reference sequence). J lost 7 bases, V lost 2 bases, and 10 bases had no gene match. The CDR3 is 15 residues long. The CDR3 spells CSARNPQGSGGELFF. In DNA, the CDR3 is TGCAGTGCTAGAAACCCACAGGGGAGTGGCGGGGAGCTGTTTTTT.

Ten or more counts support this clonotype. The chain links TRBV7-2 to TRBJ1-6; no clear D gene. Between the trimmed V and J ends, which lost 5 bases and 10 bases, there was a span of 9 bases. In germline, CDR1 is SGHTA, CDR2 FQGNSA. This CDR3 has 12 residues. For the CDR3, the DNA is TGTGCCAGCAGCCACCCCCCGTCACCCCTCCACTTT. Protein: CASSHPPSPLHF.

This clonotype was counted a few times. This sequence joins TRBV20-1 and TRBJ2-1, with 10 bases matching TRBD2. The germline CDR1 and CDR2 sequences are DFQATT and SNEGSKA (reference sequence). Trimming at V came to 4 bases and at J to 3 bases, leaving 6 bases not matched to a gene. The CDR3 is made up of 15 amino acids. CDR3: CSAIIGTSDYNEQFF. As DNA, the CDR3 is TGCAGTGCTATAATCGGGACTAGCGACTACAATGAGCAGTTCTTC.

This clonotype has only a few counts. The chain combines TRBV10-2 with TRBJ2-3; D remains ambiguous. CDR1 WSHSY and CDR2 SAAADI come from the germline V gene. The ends were cut back, 5 bases at V and 4 bases at J, with 10 bases in the middle. The CDR3 contains 13 residues. The CDR3 DNA follows: TGCGCCAGCAGTCCTGGGTCCCCAGATACGCAGTATTTT. Amino acids: CASSPGSPDTQYF.

This clonotype has a handful of counts. The chain is built from TRBV20-1 and TRBJ2-7; 7 bases match TRBD1. From germline, CDR1 is DFQATT and CDR2 SNEGSKA (reference sequence). The V gene end was trimmed by 3 bases and the J gene end by 4 bases; junction bases not matched to a gene: 12. The CDR3 has 15 amino acids. The CDR3 loop is CSARIRQGSQYEQYF. The CDR3, as DNA: TGCAGTGCTAGGATCCGACAGGGCAGTCAGTACGAGCAGTACTTC.

This clonotype was observed at least ten times. The rearrangement links TRBV5-8 to TRBJ1-1, with D tentatively TRBD1 (5 bases). Germline CDR1 is SGHTS and CDR2 is YDEGEE. The CDR3 contains 14 residues. The V and J ends lost 0 bases and 5 bases respectively, with 11 bases between them. The CDR3, as DNA: TGTGCCAGCAGCTTGGCGGGGGGACCTACTGAAGCTTTCTTT. Its translation: CASSLAGGPTEAFF.

V is TRBV5-1 and J is TRBJ2-1; either TRBD1 or TRBD2 may fit D (6 bases each). CDR3 length equals 14 residues. Germline V gene sequence: CDR1 SGHRS, CDR2 YFSETQ. Deletions cut 7 bases from V and 4 bases from J, with 15 bases between. CDR3 in DNA: TGCGCCAGCGCGGGGCAGGGGTGGTACAATGAGCAGTTCTTC. Protein sequence: CASAGQGWYNEQFF.

There are a few counts of this clonotype. V is TRBV20-1 and J is TRBJ2-1, with D hard to call. Germline loops: CDR1 DFQATT, CDR2 SNEGSKA (reference sequence). The length of the CDR3 is 13 residues. V dropped 4 bases and J dropped 0 bases, with 7 bases sitting between them. The DNA for the CDR3 is TGCAGTGCTAAAGCCAACTCCTACAATGAGCAGTTCTTC. Translation: CSAKANSYNEQFF.

The table lists this clonotype with many counts. The gene calls are TRBV7-2 and TRBJ2-1; TRBD2 matches at 10 bases. The CDR3 is made up of 16 amino acids. Germline CDR1 SGHTA, CDR2 FQGNSA. Germline trimming cut 4 bases from V and 6 bases from J; bases unmatched to any gene: 9. CDR3 bases: TGTGCCAGCAGCTCCACTTTAGCGGGAGGACTCAATGAGCAGTTCTTC. This translates into CASSSTLAGGLNEQFF.